The rows below give T cell receptor beta chains drawn from one sample of a study of cytomegalovirus exposure and HLA in healthy donors. Sequencing was performed with immunoSEQ multiplex PCR; in TCRdb, only in-frame clones are kept and a portion is missing. Of some 54,000 clones listed, 90% were seen once; the top ten hold less than 4%. Sequencing was done on a sample of PBMCs. The origin of the receptors is a man aged 18 to 35 in good health and CMV-seronegative. Both conserved end residues are part of each CDR3. Each record gives: V gene, CDR3 protein.

TRBV9,CASSVASGLETQYF
TRBV5-1,CASSQDRASTDTQYF
TRBV7-9,CASSLNQGNEQFF
TRBV5-1,CASSLAGQGVGEQFF
TRBV6-1,CASSGQPNEKLFF
TRBV6-1,CASRRDSDEYGYTF
TRBV6-4,CASRPGGSYNEQFF
TRBV7-2,CASSPEAGTSGRVPFF
TRBV10-1,CASGRSTDTQYF
TRBV5-1,CASNHHRPTHPQVAPGTDTQYF
TRBV6-1,CASSSYPGWAEAFF
TRBV2,CASPLLGASGRWSGEQFF
TRBV11-2,CASSSDRVGEQYF
TRBV7-7,CASSHLPGLDYNEQFF
TRBV11-2,CASSPNQGNGELFF
TRBV27,CAVGGFNTGELFF
TRBV5-1,CASSLAAGGFEKLFF
TRBV18,CASSPTRGYEQFF
TRBV19,CASGSGSTQYF
TRBV7-9,CASSQGGSYNEQFF
TRBV6-5,CASSYSNRGYTEAFF
TRBV2,CASSQENTEAFF
TRBV2,CASRDGTFETQYF
TRBV5-1,CASSLRTGGDEQYF
TRBV29-1,CSGGRGSSYNEQFF
TRBV11-2,CASRLQGVHTEAFF
TRBV4-2,CASSPGTGVYEQYF
TRBV6-6,CASSPGQGSYEQYF
TRBV28,CASSSTGTGDNYGYTF
TRBV2,CASSGERGGLDTQYF
TRBV28,CASSFRGPNTEAFF
TRBV28,CASRTVKYGYTF
TRBV19,CASSIGDRVLGANVLTF
TRBV29-1,CSVGQTNYGYTF
TRBV6-5,CASSSIGAGGTEAFF
TRBV28,CASSLFGRAHPPSNEQFF
TRBV5-1,CASSLYQGPNTRDTQYF
TRBV28,CASKTGGYEQFF
TRBV5-1,CASRREPQGSYEQYF
TRBV6-4,CASSDNGQGTDTQYF
TRBV6-1,CASSGDRGYNEQFF
TRBV2,CASSAGRGRETQYF
TRBV6-1,CASSEFRARGHEQYF
TRBV18,CASSPPGSGRASGELFF
TRBV7-3,CASSLGTGWYNEQFF
TRBV18,CASSPTFPGTQYF